These 10 T cell receptor beta chains were all obtained from the same sample, sequenced in a study of regulatory T cells in long-lasting Graves disease. Sample time point: newly diagnosed GD, antithyroid drugs for less than 3 months. PBMC-derived RNA was used for the TCR library. Through Arm-PCR of CDR3 regions and iRepertoire HTBI primers, TCR beta libraries were built. MiXCR, applied by TCRdb to the multiplex PCR reads, yields one record per CDR3 protein. The sample consists of fewer than 500,000 distinct CDR3 sequences, 15% to 20% of them appearing once. This sample also appeared in a second study, on T cells in Graves' hyperthyroidism and ophthalmopathy.

This material consisted of peripheral blood mononuclear cells (PBMCs), taken at new diagnosis, from a patient treated with antithyroid drugs. All receptors derive from a man aged 40-49 years with Graves disease.

CDR3 coding DNA: TGTGCCAGCAGTGGGGCGGGACCGAGCTCCTACAATGAGCAGTTCTTC. It translates to CASSGAGPSSYNEQFF. The chain carries TRBV12-3 or TRBV12-4 and TRBJ2-1, with TRBD2 as a possible D gene (6 bases). The CDR3 spans 16 residues. Trimming took off 5 bases at V and 0 bases at J, with 14 bases between the two ends.

This clonotype was detected a few times. The chain is built from TRBV6-1 and TRBJ2-2; 12 nucleotides match TRBD1. With V trimmed by 5 bases and J by 7 bases, 8 bases remained unmatched. The CDR3 has 16 residues. The germline CDR1 and CDR2 sequences are MNHNS and SASEGT. The CDR3 region is CASSPMRDRGLGELFF. CDR3 nucleotides: TGTGCCAGCAGTCCGATGAGGGACAGGGGGCTCGGGGAGCTGTTTTTT.

V usage is TRBV7-9 and J usage is TRBJ2-1; D is ambiguous. This CDR3 has 12 amino acids. Germline V gene data show CDR1 as SEHNR and CDR2 as FQNEAQ (reference sequence). V gave up 5 bases and J gave up 8 bases, with 10 bases separating them. CDR3 bases: TGTGCCAGCAGCGACGATGGGGATGAGCAGTTCTTC. Its protein is CASSDDGDEQFF.

At least ten counts were recorded for this clonotype. This chain links TRBV20-1 with TRBJ2-1; D ambiguous. The germline gives CDR1 DFQATT, CDR2 SNEGSKA (reference sequence). V was cut by 3 bases and J by 6 bases, with 3 bases left in between. The CDR3 runs to 10 residues. The CDR3 nucleotides read TGCAGTGCTAGTCCCAATGAGCAGTTCTTC. Encoded protein: CSASPNEQFF.

This clonotype was seen a handful of times. CDR3 sequence reads: CASSRTLAEGANNEQFF. The CDR3 DNA sequence: TGTGCCAGCTCACGAACCCTGGCGGAGGGGGCGAACAATGAGCAGTTCTTC. The chain couples TRBV18 to TRBJ2-1; D is possibly TRBD1 (7 bases). The germline CDR1 and CDR2 sequences are KGHSH and LQKENI. Trimming stripped 4 bases from V and 5 bases from J, with 21 bases between. CDR3 length: 17 amino acids.

CDR3 loop: CASSMGATVGELFF. DNA of the CDR3: TGTGCCAGTAGTATGGGGGCAACAGTCGGGGAGCTGTTTTTT. The V and J genes are TRBV19 and TRBJ2-2, with D tentatively TRBD1 (6 bases). V lost 3 bases and J 7 bases, leaving 12 bases between the germline ends. CDR3 length equals 14 residues. Germline CDR1 is LNHDA and CDR2 is SQIVND (reference sequence).

This clonotype was detected ten times or more. The V call is TRBV5-1, the J call TRBJ1-6; 7 nucleotides align to TRBD1. The CDR3 extends over 15 amino acids. With V trimmed by 4 bases and J by 10 bases, 11 bases remained unmatched. Germline CDR1 SGHRS, CDR2 YFSETQ. The chain's CDR3 is CASSPSGGRRSPLHF. The CDR3 DNA sequence: TGCGCCAGCAGCCCGTCAGGGGGTAGGCGATCACCCCTCCACTTT.

This clonotype came up once. The chain recombines TRBV27 with TRBJ2-1, with unresolved D. V was trimmed by 6 bases and J by 7 bases, leaving 19 bases between them. The length of the CDR3 is 15 residues. Germline loops: CDR1 MNHEY, CDR2 SMNVEV (reference sequence). The CDR3 sequence: CASSRMSRLGNEQFF. The CDR3 coding sequence is TGTGCCAGCAGCCGAATGTCGCGCCTCGGAAATGAGCAGTTCTTC.

The chain recombines TRBV28 with TRBJ1-5, with 7 nucleotides matching TRBD1. This CDR3 contains 17 residues. Germline loops: CDR1 MDHEN, CDR2 SYDVKM. Unmatched junction bases numbered 13, after V lost 6 bases and J lost 2 bases. Here the CDR3 reads CASRNYRGVIGNQPQHF. The CDR3 DNA is TGTGCCAGCAGAAACTACAGGGGTGTTATTGGCAATCAGCCCCAGCATTTT.

V is TRBV7-9 and J is TRBJ2-1; D tentatively fits TRBD1 or TRBD2 (5 bases each). V gave up 5 bases and J gave up 9 bases, with 14 bases separating them. Germline-derived CDR1 and CDR2 are SEHNR and FQNEAQ (reference sequence). This CDR3 is 13 amino acids long. The CDR3 sequence is CASSPGPVREQFF. CDR3 DNA sequence: TGTGCCAGCAGCCCGGGACCCGTTCGTGAGCAGTTCTTC.